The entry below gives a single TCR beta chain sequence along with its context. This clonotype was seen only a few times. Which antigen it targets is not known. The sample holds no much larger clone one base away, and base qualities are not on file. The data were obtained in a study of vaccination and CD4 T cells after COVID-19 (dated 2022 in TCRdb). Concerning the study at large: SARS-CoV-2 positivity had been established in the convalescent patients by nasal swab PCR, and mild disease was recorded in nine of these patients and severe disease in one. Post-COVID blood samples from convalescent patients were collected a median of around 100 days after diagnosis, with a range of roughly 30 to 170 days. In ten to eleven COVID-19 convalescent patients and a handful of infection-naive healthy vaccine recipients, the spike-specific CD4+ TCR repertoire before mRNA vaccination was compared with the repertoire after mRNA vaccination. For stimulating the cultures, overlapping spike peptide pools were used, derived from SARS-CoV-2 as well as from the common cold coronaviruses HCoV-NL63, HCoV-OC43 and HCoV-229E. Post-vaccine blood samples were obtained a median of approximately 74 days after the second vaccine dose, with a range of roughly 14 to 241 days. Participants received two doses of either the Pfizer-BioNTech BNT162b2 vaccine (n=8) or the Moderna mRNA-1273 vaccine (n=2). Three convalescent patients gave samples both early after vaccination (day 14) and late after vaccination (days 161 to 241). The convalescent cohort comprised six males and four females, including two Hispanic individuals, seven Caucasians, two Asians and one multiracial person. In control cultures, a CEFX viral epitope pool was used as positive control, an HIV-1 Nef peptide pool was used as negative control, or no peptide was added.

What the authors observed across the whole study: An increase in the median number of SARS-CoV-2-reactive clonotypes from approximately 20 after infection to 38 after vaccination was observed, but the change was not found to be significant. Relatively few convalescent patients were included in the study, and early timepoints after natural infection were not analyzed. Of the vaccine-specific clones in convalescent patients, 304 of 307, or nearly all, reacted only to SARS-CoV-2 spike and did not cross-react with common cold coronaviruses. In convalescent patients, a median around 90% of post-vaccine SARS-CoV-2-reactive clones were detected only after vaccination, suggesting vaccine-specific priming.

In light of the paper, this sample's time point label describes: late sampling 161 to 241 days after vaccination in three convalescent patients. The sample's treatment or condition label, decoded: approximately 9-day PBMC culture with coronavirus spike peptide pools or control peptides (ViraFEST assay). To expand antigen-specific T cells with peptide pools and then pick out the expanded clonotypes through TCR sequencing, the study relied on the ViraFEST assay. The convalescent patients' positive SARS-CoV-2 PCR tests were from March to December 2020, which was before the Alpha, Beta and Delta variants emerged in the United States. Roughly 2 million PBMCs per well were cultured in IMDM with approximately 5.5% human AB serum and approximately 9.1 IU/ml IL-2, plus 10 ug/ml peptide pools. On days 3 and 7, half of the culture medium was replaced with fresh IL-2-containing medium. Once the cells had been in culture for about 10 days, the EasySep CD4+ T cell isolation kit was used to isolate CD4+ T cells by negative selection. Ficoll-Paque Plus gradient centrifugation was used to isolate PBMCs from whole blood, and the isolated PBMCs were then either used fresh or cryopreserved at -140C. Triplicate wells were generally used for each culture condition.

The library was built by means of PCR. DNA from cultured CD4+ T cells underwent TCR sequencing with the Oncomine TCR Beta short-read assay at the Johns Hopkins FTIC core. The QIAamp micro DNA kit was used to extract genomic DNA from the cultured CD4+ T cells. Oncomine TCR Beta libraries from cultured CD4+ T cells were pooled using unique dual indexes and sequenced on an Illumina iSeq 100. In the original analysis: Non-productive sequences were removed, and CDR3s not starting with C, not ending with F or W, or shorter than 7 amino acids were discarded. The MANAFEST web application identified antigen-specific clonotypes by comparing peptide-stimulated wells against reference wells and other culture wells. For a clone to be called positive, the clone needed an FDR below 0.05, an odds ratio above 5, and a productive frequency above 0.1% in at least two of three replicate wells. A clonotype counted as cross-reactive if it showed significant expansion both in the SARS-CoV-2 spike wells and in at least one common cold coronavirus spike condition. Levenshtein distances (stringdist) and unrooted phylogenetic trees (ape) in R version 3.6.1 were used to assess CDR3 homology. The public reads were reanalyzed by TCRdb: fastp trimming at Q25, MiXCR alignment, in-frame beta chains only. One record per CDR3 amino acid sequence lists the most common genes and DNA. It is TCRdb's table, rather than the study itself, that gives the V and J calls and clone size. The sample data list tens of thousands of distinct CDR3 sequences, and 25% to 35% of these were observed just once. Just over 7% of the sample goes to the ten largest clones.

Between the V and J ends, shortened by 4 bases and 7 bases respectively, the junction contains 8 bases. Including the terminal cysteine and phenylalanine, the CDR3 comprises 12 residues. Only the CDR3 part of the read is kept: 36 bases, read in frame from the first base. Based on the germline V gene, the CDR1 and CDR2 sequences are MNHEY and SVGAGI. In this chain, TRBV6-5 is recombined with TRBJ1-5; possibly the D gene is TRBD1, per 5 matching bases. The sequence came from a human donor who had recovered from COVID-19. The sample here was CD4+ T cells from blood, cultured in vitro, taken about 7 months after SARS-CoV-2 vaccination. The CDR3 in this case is CASSSPGQPQHF. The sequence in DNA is TGTGCCAGCAGTTCCCCAGGGCAGCCCCAGCATTTT.